This T cell receptor (beta chain) emerged from a study of blood T cell repertoires in COVID-19. Study in general: The cDNA or gDNA used as material had been derived from T cells, B-cell-depleted T cells, or PBMCs.

V lost 4 bases, J lost 4 bases, and 5 bases lay in between. The CDR3 is made up of 11 amino acids. Germline lookup yields CDR1 SGHRS and CDR2 YFSETQ. The protocol was immunoSEQ multiplex PCR, while the TCRdb copy is restricted to in-frame clones and leaves out a portion. The table shows about 44,000 clones, with under 90% occurring only once. The sequence derives from a human donor in a cohort sampled during active COVID-19. The V and J genes are TRBV5-1 and TRBJ2-5, with D perhaps matching TRBD2 (5 bases). The sample taken for sequencing was peripheral blood. The CDR3, as DNA: TGCGCCAGCAGCAGCGGAGAGACCCAGTACTTC. Its protein is CASSSGETQYF.